This TCR beta chain emerged from a study of graft-versus-host responses after intestinal transplantation. V lost 4 bases and J 0 bases, leaving 9 bases between the germline ends. The CDR3 is 14 residues long. Germline CDR1 reads MNHEY; CDR2 reads SMNVEV (reference sequence). Sequencing used immunoSEQ multiplex PCR; TCRdb keeps in-frame clones, though not all of them. Altogether over 100,000 clones are present, approximately 93% being singletons, with the ten largest covering around 1%. Remarks on this clone: Its antigen is not identified.

The chain links TRBV27 to TRBJ1-1; D not resolved. The sequence was collected from a human donor who was the organ donor for an intestinal transplant. The material was unstimulated CD8+ T cells sorted from spleen or lymph node cells, obtained before transplant. The CDR3 DNA follows: TGTGCCAGCAGTTCCGGGGTATTGAACACTGAAGCTTTCTTT. It codes for CASSSGVLNTEAFF.